The sequence of this T cell receptor (beta chain) was determined in a study of blood T cell repertoires in COVID-19. About the study: COVID-19 samples from acute and convalescent phases originated in the United States, Italy and Spain.

Enrollees, roughly 18 to 95 years old, lived in approximately 25 US areas. Clinical history reported by participants formed the basis on which cohorts were assigned. The length of the CDR3 is 11 residues. Germline V gene lookup returns CDR1 MNHEY and CDR2 SVGEGT. The V gene lost 5 bases and the J gene lost 10 bases, with 11 bases spanning the gap. Sequencing used immunoSEQ multiplex PCR; TCRdb keeps in-frame clones, though not all of them. The table records 300,000 or so clones, about 90% of them present only once. The V call is TRBV6-2 or TRBV6-3, the J call TRBJ2-5; a possible D gene is TRBD2 (5 bases). This TCR came from a woman aged 25 to 39 who had recovered from COVID-19. The source material was PBMCs or T cells enriched from blood (not recorded which). CDR3 DNA: TGTGCCAGCAGTACGGGGTTGCTCCAGTACTTC. Amino acids: CASSTGLLQYF.